Each of the 28 T cell receptor beta chains below was sequenced from the same sample in a study of monozygotic twins with inflammatory bowel disease. For each CDR3 protein, TCRdb gives one entry from its re-call of the 5' RACE reads, without DNA. This specimen shows about 150,000 distinct CDR3 sequences; the ten leading clones hold about 1.2%. Sequenced: blood. Receptors were obtained from a human donor with ulcerative colitis or Crohn's disease, or a healthy co-twin of an affected twin (not recorded which).

The chain joins TRBV18 to TRBJ2-3; TCRdb's assignment of TRBD2 cannot be checked, as there is no DNA. This CDR3 contains 15 residues. Germline V CDR1 and CDR2: KGHSH, LQKENI. The CDR3 is CASSPPSGPKDTQYF. The entire variable domain, with the rest obtained from reference TRBV18 and TRBJ2-3, is as follows: NAGVMQNPRHLVRRRGQEARLRCSPMKGHSHVYWYRQLPEEGLKFMVYLQKENIIDESGMPKERFSAEFPKEGPSILRIQQVVRGDSAAYFCASSPPSGPKDTQYFGPGTRLTVL.

The chain employs TRBV20-1 and TRBJ1-1; TCRdb reports TRBD1, a call that lacks DNA to check it against. Germline-derived CDR1 and CDR2 are DFQATT and SNEGSKA (reference sequence). CDR3 length: 15 residues. The CDR3 protein is CSARDRGAWNTEAFF.

The chain carries TRBV18 and TRBJ1-2. This CDR3 comprises 18 residues. Germline lookup yields CDR1 KGHSH and CDR2 LQKENI. The CDR3: CASSPPGTHSSTNYGYTF.

The chain is built from TRBV7-9 and TRBJ2-2; TCRdb's D gene call, TRBD1, goes unchecked for lack of DNA. This CDR3 has 15 amino acids. Per germline, CDR1 SEHNR and CDR2 FQNEAQ (reference sequence). Here the CDR3 reads CASSFGQGETGELFF.

V and J are TRBV27 and TRBJ2-7; TCRdb picks TRBD1, but there is no DNA to check that call. The CDR3 runs 18 residues. Per germline, CDR1 MNHEY and CDR2 SMNVEV (reference sequence). The CDR3 loop is CASSLSWVAQRSSYEQYF.

V is TRBV5-1 and J is TRBJ2-1. The CDR3 has 14 residues. CDR1 is SGHRS, CDR2 YFSETQ, per germline. CDR3 in amino acids: CASSLYRTYNEQFF.

The genes are TRBV30 and TRBJ2-1. Germline loops: CDR1 GTSNPN, CDR2 SVGIG (reference sequence). This CDR3 has 14 residues. CDR3 amino acids: CAWSVQSLSNEQFF.

Here the CDR3 reads CASTIVPNTEAFF. The chain has TRBV2 and TRBJ1-1; TCRdb names TRBD1, which stays unverified in the absence of DNA. The germline V gene has CDR1 SNHLY and CDR2 FYNNEI. The CDR3 has 13 residues.

The rearrangement joins TRBV24-1 to TRBJ2-1; TCRdb proposes TRBD1, but this gene call is untestable without DNA. The germline V gene has CDR1 KGHDR and CDR2 SFDVKD. This CDR3 has 17 residues. The CDR3 here is CATSDLGQGASYNEQFF.

The chain joins TRBV6-1 to TRBJ1-4; TCRdb returns TRBD1, unconfirmable since there is no DNA. The CDR3 loop spans 16 amino acids. CDR1 MNHNS and CDR2 SASEGT come from the germline V gene. Here the CDR3 reads CASTNSPGATNEKLFF.

The chain combines TRBV5-1 with TRBJ2-6; TCRdb outputs TRBD1, but without DNA this stays unchecked. The length of the CDR3 is 17 residues. Germline assignment: CDR1 SGHRS and CDR2 YFSETQ. CDR3 loop: CASSPPTGTLWANVLTF.

The chain recombines TRBV6-1 with TRBJ2-1; TCRdb picks TRBD2, but there is no DNA to check that call. CDR3 length: 14 residues. Germline V gene sequence: CDR1 MNHNS, CDR2 SASEGT. This CDR3 reads CASSALLGPNEQFF.

This chain links TRBV6-1 with TRBJ1-2; without DNA, the TCRdb call of TRBD1 cannot be checked. From germline, CDR1 is MNHNS and CDR2 SASEGT. This CDR3 is 14 amino acids long. This chain's CDR3 is CASSTRAGYEGYTF.

The chain employs TRBV20-1 and TRBJ2-7; TCRdb lists TRBD2, though no DNA is available to test this call. CDR1 is DFQATT and CDR2 is SNEGSKA in the germline V gene (reference sequence). The CDR3 sequence is 14 residues long. The CDR3 here is CSMTRVAGPSAQYF.

The V and J genes are TRBV29-1 and TRBJ1-1. In germline, CDR1 is SQVTM, CDR2 ANQGSEA. The CDR3 covers 12 residues. The CDR3 reads CSVEGGFVEAFF.

The V call is TRBV20-1, the J call TRBJ2-5; the D call of TRBD1 rests on TCRdb alone, since no DNA is present to check it. This CDR3 region has 13 residues. The germline CDR1 and CDR2 sequences are DFQATT and SNEGSKA (reference sequence). The CDR3 protein is CSAKAPSQETQYF.

This chain links TRBV28 with TRBJ2-3; TCRdb's D gene call, TRBD1, goes unchecked for lack of DNA. The CDR3 consists of 17 residues. Per the germline V gene, CDR1 is MDHEN and CDR2 is SYDVKM. CDR3 sequence reads: CASSSDSELTSTDTQYF.

The V and J genes are TRBV5-1 and TRBJ2-3; the D gene TCRdb calls, TRBD1, cannot be checked with no DNA. Germline CDR1 and CDR2: SGHRS and YFSETQ. This CDR3 has 15 amino acids. This chain's CDR3 is CASRREQGTTDTQYF. Together with reference TRBV5-1 and TRBJ2-3, the CDR3 gives the full variable domain: KAGVTQTPRYLIKTRGQQVTLSCSPISGHRSVSWYQQTPGQGLQFLFEYFSETQRNKGNFPGRFSGRQFSNSRSEMNVSTLELGDSALYLCASRREQGTTDTQYFGPGTRLTVL.

The rearrangement joins TRBV7-2 to TRBJ2-5; TCRdb outputs TRBD1, but without DNA this stays unchecked. The germline CDR1 and CDR2 sequences are SGHTA and FQGNSA. The CDR3 covers 14 residues. CDR3: CASSILQGRETQYF.

The J gene is TRBJ2-7, the V gene TRBV24-1; the TCRdb D gene call, TRBD1, has no DNA to confirm it. There are 13 residues in the CDR3. The germline gives CDR1 KGHDR, CDR2 SFDVKD. The CDR3 is CATSALTGAEQYF.

This chain joins TRBV5-1 and TRBJ2-1; TCRdb calls TRBD1, which cannot be checked without DNA. There are 14 residues in the CDR3. Germline V gene data show CDR1 as SGHRS and CDR2 as YFSETQ. This CDR3 reads CASSLGTASIEQFF.

This chain uses TRBV19 with TRBJ1-5. In germline, CDR1 is LNHDA, CDR2 SQIVND (reference sequence). This CDR3 is built from 13 residues. Here the CDR3 reads CASSQQHNQPQHF.

The V call is TRBV12-3 or TRBV12-4, the J call TRBJ2-2; lacking DNA, the TRBD2 call made by TCRdb goes unchecked. The CDR3 sequence is 15 residues long. The CDR3 loop is CASLPPSSNTGELFF.

The V and J genes are TRBV5-1 and TRBJ2-3. CDR3 length: 16 residues. Germline CDR1 is SGHRS and CDR2 is YFSETQ. This chain's CDR3 is CASSLEIVGVTDTQYF.

The rearrangement links TRBV29-1 to TRBJ2-3; the D call from TCRdb, TRBD2, cannot be confirmed without DNA. Germline CDR1 and CDR2: SQVTM and ANQGSEA. This CDR3 has 14 residues. The CDR3 spells CSVGLAGNTDTQYF.

The chain combines TRBV7-3 with TRBJ1-1. The CDR3 is 14 amino acids. The V gene's germline CDR1 is SGHTA and CDR2 FQGTGA. The CDR3 loop is CASSLTGGVTEAFF.

This sequence joins TRBV7-2 and TRBJ1-4. CDR1 SGHTA and CDR2 FQGNSA come from the germline V gene. The CDR3 runs to 16 residues. This CDR3 is CASSLNGPSLNEKLFF. The entire variable domain, with the rest obtained from reference TRBV7-2 and TRBJ1-4, is as follows: GAGVSQSPSNKVTEKGKDVELRCDPISGHTALYWYRQSLGQGLEFLIYFQGNSAPDKSGLPSDRFSAERTGGSVSTLTIQRTQQEDSAVYLCASSLNGPSLNEKLFFGSGTQLSVL.

This sequence joins TRBV19 and TRBJ1-6; TCRdb selects TRBD1, and the lack of DNA leaves this call unchecked. The CDR3 is 13 residues long. The germline V gene encodes CDR1 LNHDA and CDR2 SQIVND (reference sequence). The CDR3 loop is CATSQGVESPLHF.